This T cell receptor beta chain was sequenced during a study of cytomegalovirus exposure and HLA in healthy donors. On the study more broadly: The Caucasian-associated ancestry cluster held roughly 84% of around 380 genotyped donors. Findings of the study overall: Most likely, a cluster of highly shared sequence variants arose as a sequencing artifact. The productive fraction for most TCR beta V segments was about 87% or about 30% in an earlier analysis. Per published accounts, TCR beta sequences correctly predicted the HLA-A and HLA-B alleles of most subjects.

This clone was found once. Antigen: not known. The germline V gene encodes CDR1 SEHNR and CDR2 FQNEAQ (reference sequence). The ends lost 7 bases at V and 8 bases at J; junction bases unmatched: 7. This CDR3 is built from 13 residues. This PCR relied on a set of 60 Vbeta primers and 13 Jbeta primers. Using immunoSEQ multiplex PCR, the repertoire was profiled, and TCRdb retains in-frame clones only, with some absent. This table has 100,000 or so clones, about three quarters appearing once. This chain connects TRBV7-9 to TRBJ1-4; TRBD1 matches 7 bases. The sequenced sample consisted of PBMCs. This clonotype was obtained from a woman in her 40s in good health and CMV-seropositive. Here the CDR3 reads CASTRTGLEKLFF. For the CDR3, the DNA is TGTGCCAGCACCAGGACAGGTCTGGAAAAACTGTTTTTT.